This T cell receptor (beta chain) was obtained from a study of T cell responses to AZD1222 COVID-19 vaccine. Measured with immunoSEQ multiplex PCR; TCRdb has only the in-frame clones, and not every one. In the table there are tens of thousands of clones, 88% of which are singletons. The sequences come from peripheral blood, collected on day 0 of AZD1222 vaccination. The sequence came from an adult in good health.

The CDR3 DNA reads as TGTGCCAGCTCATTCTTCTCGGCGGGGGGAAACAATGAGCAGTTCTTC. Its translation is CASSFFSAGGNNEQFF. This chain uses TRBV18 with TRBJ2-1, with 8 positions matching TRBD2. Per the germline V gene, CDR1 is KGHSH and CDR2 is LQKENI. After removal of 5 bases from V and 5 bases from J, the junction contained 11 bases not matched to a gene. The CDR3 spans 16 residues. The full variable domain, completed using reference TRBV18 and TRBJ2-1, is NAGVMQNPRHLVRRRGQEARLRCSPMKGHSHVYWYRQLPEEGLKFMVYLQKENIIDESGMPKERFSAEFPKEGPSILRIQQVVRGDSAAYFCASSFFSAGGNNEQFFGPGTRLTVL.